This entry lists 32 T cell receptor beta chains sequenced from one sample in a study of blood T cell repertoires in COVID-19. The assay was immunoSEQ multiplex PCR, and TCRdb's table has in-frame clones only and misses some. The sample carries roughly 220,000 clones, around 85% recorded once. Input material: PBMCs or T cells enriched from blood (not recorded which). The receptors were gathered from a woman aged 40-49 years with acute COVID-19.

The genes are TRBV2 and TRBJ2-1, with D perhaps matching TRBD2 (5 bases). The germline CDR1 and CDR2 sequences are SNHLY and FYNNEI. Between the trimmed V and J ends, which lost 4 bases and 7 bases, there was a span of 17 bases. The CDR3 is made up of 15 amino acids. The CDR3 sequence is CASSGNRAGRNEQFF. DNA of the CDR3: TGTGCCAGCAGTGGAAACCGGGCGGGTAGGAATGAGCAGTTCTTC.

The chain carries TRBV9 and TRBJ1-5, with 10 bases matching TRBD1. Trimming cost V 3 bases and J 4 bases; bases outside gene matches: 4. Germline V gene lookup returns CDR1 SGDLS and CDR2 YYNGEE. The CDR3 is 15 amino acids. CDR3 sequence: CASSAGTGVNQPQHF. The CDR3 bases are TGTGCCAGCAGCGCCGGGACAGGGGTAAATCAGCCCCAGCATTTT.

CDR3 nucleotide sequence: TGCGCCAGCAGCTTGGCTCCGGGGGAGCAGTACTTC. Translated: CASSLAPGEQYF. The chain couples TRBV5-1 to TRBJ2-7; TRBD2 is a possible D gene (5 bases). Trimming left V 0 bases short and J 7 bases short, with 8 bases between. Germline values: CDR1 SGHRS, CDR2 YFSETQ. The CDR3 has 12 residues.

DNA for the CDR3: TGTGCCAGCAGTGGGACAGGAGAGACCCAGTACTTC. Encoded protein: CASSGTGETQYF. The gene calls are TRBV2 and TRBJ2-5, with 7 bases fitting TRBD1. This CDR3 is built from 12 residues. The germline gives CDR1 SNHLY, CDR2 FYNNEI. V shed 4 bases and J 4 bases; nucleotides not matched to a gene: 0.

This chain connects TRBV24-1 to TRBJ2-6, with 9 bases identical to TRBD2. The CDR3 has 17 amino acids. The germline V gene encodes CDR1 KGHDR and CDR2 SFDVKD. Trimming cost V 4 bases and J 0 bases; bases outside gene matches: 3. As DNA, the CDR3 is TGTGCCACCAGTGACACTAGCGGGCCCTCTGGGGCCAACGTCCTGACTTTC. It encodes CATSDTSGPSGANVLTF.

The chain couples TRBV5-1 to TRBJ2-7, with 7 bases aligning to TRBD2. The J segment lost 4 bases and the V segment lost 4 bases, leaving 5 bases of the junction unmatched. Germline V gene lookup returns CDR1 SGHRS and CDR2 YFSETQ. There are 13 residues in the CDR3. The CDR3 loop reads CASSRGGSYEQYF. The CDR3 nucleotides read TGCGCCAGCAGCCGGGGCGGGAGTTACGAGCAGTACTTC.

V usage is TRBV6-6 and J usage is TRBJ1-1, with D tentatively TRBD1 (5 bases). Germline CDR1 reads MNHNY; CDR2 reads SVGAGI (reference sequence). V lost 4 bases, J lost 1 base, and 13 bases lay in between. The CDR3 has 15 residues. The CDR3 protein is CASSWEGQANTEAFF. In DNA, the CDR3 is TGTGCCAGCAGTTGGGAGGGGCAGGCGAACACTGAAGCTTTCTTT.

This clone was observed a handful of times. The gene calls are TRBV6-5 and TRBJ2-1, with a tentative D call TRBD2 (5 bases). This CDR3 comprises 12 residues. Germline-derived CDR1 and CDR2 are MNHEY and SVGAGI. V was pared by 3 bases and J by 6 bases, with 6 bases between. CDR3 sequence reads: CASSYEGNEQFF. For the CDR3, the DNA is TGTGCCAGCAGTTATGAGGGCAATGAGCAGTTCTTC.

The gene calls are TRBV7-8 and TRBJ2-7; D possibly corresponds to TRBD2 (5 bases). This CDR3 spans 17 amino acids. CDR1 and CDR2 from the germline V gene are SGHVS and FQNEAQ. V lost 5 bases and J lost 6, with 26 bases in between. This CDR3 reads CASSRTRIPGLLSEQYF. CDR3 in DNA: TGTGCCAGCAGCCGCACACGAATTCCCGGACTCCTCTCCGAGCAGTACTTC.

This rearrangement joins TRBV3-1 (or the pseudogene TRBV3-2) to TRBJ2-7; 8 bases agree with TRBD2. Germline V gene data show CDR1 as LGHDT and CDR2 as YNNKEL (reference sequence). V dropped 0 bases and J dropped 3; count of bases not matched to a gene: 10. This CDR3 has 17 amino acids. CDR3 region: CASSQDFGLAGIYEQYF. In DNA, the CDR3 is TGTGCCAGCAGCCAAGATTTCGGACTAGCCGGAATCTACGAGCAGTACTTC.

This rearrangement joins TRBV7-6 to TRBJ2-1, with TRBD2 identical over 7 bases. Per germline, CDR1 SGHVS and CDR2 FNYEAQ. The CDR3 runs to 15 residues. Trimming removed 4 bases from V and 6 bases from J; junction bases left unmatched: 9. CDR3 residues: CASSSLAHGGNEQFF. CDR3 sequence (DNA): TGTGCCAGCAGCTCACTAGCGCACGGGGGCAATGAGCAGTTCTTC.

The CDR3 DNA reads as TGTGCCAGTAGTATCCCCAGGGGGCTGGGTCAGCCCCAGCATTTT. This translates into CASSIPRGLGQPQHF. The V call is TRBV19, the J call TRBJ1-5; 8 bases agree with TRBD1. The V gene's germline CDR1 is LNHDA and CDR2 SQIVND (reference sequence). The CDR3 is made up of 15 amino acids. V lost 3 bases and J lost 6; bases outside the gene matches: 7.

In its sample, this clone was seen a few times. V and J are TRBV7-2 and TRBJ1-2; 9 nucleotides agree with TRBD1. V was clipped by 5 bases and J by 4 bases; unmatched bases: 8. Germline lookup yields CDR1 SGHTA and CDR2 FQGNSA. CDR3 length: 15 amino acids. The CDR3 nucleotides are TGTGCCAGCAGCCGCACGACAGGGGGTGGCTATGGCTACACCTTC. Its translation is CASSRTTGGGYGYTF.

The V and J genes are TRBV4-1 and TRBJ2-7; 10 positions match TRBD2. The CDR3 totals 15 residues. Germline V lookup: CDR1 MGHRA, CDR2 YSYEKL. V shed 1 base and J 4 bases; nucleotides not matched to a gene: 4. The CDR3, as DNA: TGCGCCAGCAGCCAAGTCGTAGCGGGAGGTTACGAGCAGTACTTC. Translation: CASSQVVAGGYEQYF.

The chain combines TRBV11-2 with TRBJ2-5; no clear D gene. This CDR3 is built from 11 residues. V lost 5 bases and J 8 bases, leaving 9 bases between the germline ends. The germline CDR1 and CDR2 sequences are SGHAT and FQNNGV. CDR3: CASSLDITQYF. In nucleotides, the CDR3 is TGTGCCAGCAGCCTTGACATAACCCAGTACTTC.

The chain employs TRBV27 and TRBJ2-7; 10 bases match TRBD2. Losses at the gene ends were 8 bases for V and 3 bases for J; bases not matched to a gene: 7. Germline CDR1 is MNHEY and CDR2 is SMNVEV (reference sequence). This CDR3 has 14 residues. Written as DNA, the CDR3 is TGTGCCAGCCGGCAAGCGGGAGGGGGCTACGAGCAGTACTTC. Protein sequence: CASRQAGGGYEQYF.

This clone has only one observation. The chain is built from TRBV7-6 and TRBJ1-6, with 8 bases that match TRBD1. Germline CDR1 and CDR2: SGHVS and FNYEAQ. This CDR3 is built from 14 residues. V lost 4 bases to trimming and J lost 5 bases; unmatched junction nucleotides: 1. CDR3 coding DNA: TGTGCCAGCAGCTCGGACAGGGATAATTCACCCCTCCACTTT. Its protein product is CASSSDRDNSPLHF.

This clone was found once. V is TRBV21-1 and J is TRBJ2-7; TRBD1 is the table's D call, not checked against the DNA. TRBV21-1 constitutes a pseudogene. This CDR3 is 16 amino acids long. The CDR3 nucleotides are TGTGCCAGCAGCAACCGGGACAGGGTTATCACCTACGAGCAGTACTTC. Its protein is CASSNRDRVITYEQYF.

This rearrangement joins TRBV13 to TRBJ1-6; 7 bases are a match to TRBD1. This CDR3 comprises 14 residues. Looked up from germline, CDR1 is PRHDT and CDR2 is FYEKMQ (reference sequence). The V gene end was trimmed by 5 bases and the J gene end by 10 bases; junction bases not matched to a gene: 8. CDR3 loop: CASSENRGGSPLHF. The CDR3 bases are TGTGCCAGCAGCGAAAACAGGGGTGGCTCACCCCTCCACTTT.

The chain couples TRBV18 to TRBJ2-1; 16 bases agree with TRBD2. CDR3 length: 15 amino acids. Germline V gene sequence: CDR1 KGHSH, CDR2 LQKENI. V shed 3 bases, J shed 10 bases, and the junction held 3 bases outside the gene matches. The CDR3 is CASSPGLAGGEEQFF. CDR3 in DNA: TGTGCCAGCTCACCGGGACTAGCGGGAGGGGAGGAGCAGTTCTTC.

In DNA, the CDR3 is TGTGCCAGCAGCTTACTCGCCGGGACAGGGGGGACCGGGGAGCTGTTTTTT. Translating gives CASSLLAGTGGTGELFF. The V and J genes are TRBV5-6 and TRBJ2-2; 11 bases line up with TRBD1. The V segment lost 2 bases and the J segment 5 bases; nucleotides outside the gene matches: 8. The CDR3 is 17 residues long. The V gene's germline CDR1 is SGHDT and CDR2 YYEEEE.

The V call is TRBV11-2, the J call TRBJ1-2; a possible D gene is TRBD1 (6 bases). This CDR3 is built from 14 residues. V was cut by 5 bases and J by 7 bases, with 17 bases left in between. CDR1 and CDR2 (germline): SGHAT, FQNNGV. CDR3 amino acids: CASSEGGRDTGYTF. The DNA for the CDR3 is TGTGCCAGCAGCGAAGGGGGTCGGGACACTGGCTACACCTTC.

This clone has only a few counts. The chain recombines TRBV7-2 with TRBJ2-4; 9 nucleotides line up with TRBD2. V shed 0 bases, J shed 1 base, and the junction held 1 base outside the gene matches. Germline CDR1 reads SGHTA; CDR2 reads FQGNSA. The CDR3 has 16 residues. The CDR3 sequence is CASSLAGTSAKNIQYF. The DNA for the CDR3 is TGTGCCAGCAGCTTAGCGGGGACTAGCGCCAAAAACATTCAGTACTTC.

CDR3 DNA: TGTGCCAGCAGCGTCGACGTGGGGCATAGCTACGAGCAGTACTTC. It codes for CASSVDVGHSYEQYF. The chain recombines TRBV9 with TRBJ2-7; perhaps TRBD1 as D (5 bases). V lost 2 bases to trimming and J lost 3 bases, with 15 bases between them. The CDR3 runs to 15 residues. Germline CDR1 SGDLS, CDR2 YYNGEE.

The chain employs TRBV7-3 and TRBJ2-1; 11 bases match TRBD2. In germline, CDR1 is SGHTA, CDR2 FQGTGA. V dropped 2 bases and J dropped 7; count of bases not matched to a gene: 4. CDR3 length: 15 amino acids. CDR3 protein: CASSLGTSGINEQFF. In DNA, the CDR3 is TGTGCCAGCAGCTTAGGGACTAGCGGAATAAATGAGCAGTTCTTC.

This chain links TRBV7-9 with TRBJ1-5; possible D gene TRBD1, 6 bases. Germline CDR1 SEHNR, CDR2 FQNEAQ (reference sequence). Trimming pared 1 base from V and 4 bases from J, leaving 14 bases between. The CDR3 is 16 residues long. The CDR3 here is CASSLGLDSSNQPQHF. The CDR3 region has the DNA TGTGCCAGCAGCTTAGGTCTGGACAGTTCAAATCAGCCCCAGCATTTT.

The chain is built from TRBV5-1 and TRBJ2-6, with 10 bases identical to TRBD2. This CDR3 is 17 amino acids long. The J segment lost 0 bases and the V segment lost 0 bases, leaving 0 bases of the junction unmatched. The germline CDR1 and CDR2 sequences are SGHRS and YFSETQ. The CDR3 nucleotides read TGCGCCAGCAGCTTGGGACTAGCGGGCTCTGGGGCCAACGTCCTGACTTTC. Amino acids: CASSLGLAGSGANVLTF.

This sequence joins TRBV18 and TRBJ2-7; D is perhaps TRBD1 (6 bases). V was trimmed by 6 bases and J by 6 bases, leaving 15 bases between them. The CDR3 spans 13 residues. Germline V gene sequence: CDR1 KGHSH, CDR2 LQKENI. DNA for the CDR3: TGTGCCAGCTCCCCTGACAGGCCTGCCGAGCAGTACTTC. It yields the protein CASSPDRPAEQYF.

This clone has only a few counts. The chain combines TRBV7-9 with TRBJ2-7, with a possible D match to TRBD2 (6 bases). Trimming removed 6 bases at V and 3 bases at J, with 12 bases between. CDR1 is SEHNR and CDR2 is FQNEAQ in the germline V gene (reference sequence). The CDR3 has 13 residues. Here the CDR3 DNA reads TGTGCCAGCAGTCCGGGGGTTTTCTACGAGCAGTACTTC. This translates into CASSPGVFYEQYF.

The chain combines TRBV10-3 with TRBJ2-1; 14 nucleotides agree with TRBD2. Trimming removed 6 bases from V and 0 bases from J; junction bases left unmatched: 1. Looked up from germline, CDR1 is ENHRY and CDR2 is SYGVKD. CDR3 length: 16 residues. Here the CDR3 DNA reads TGTGCCATCAGCGGGACTAGCGGGAGCTCCTACAATGAGCAGTTCTTC. This translates into CAISGTSGSSYNEQFF.

The rearrangement joins TRBV28 to TRBJ2-2, with 8 bases that match TRBD2. With V trimmed by 10 bases and J by 4 bases, 14 bases remained unmatched. The CDR3 consists of 16 residues. Germline CDR1 and CDR2: MDHEN and SYDVKM. The CDR3 protein is CATVLGVAGTTGELFF. CDR3 bases: TGTGCCACGGTTTTGGGAGTAGCGGGAACCACCGGGGAGCTGTTTTTT.

The chain joins TRBV19 to TRBJ1-5; D ambiguous. The germline V gene encodes CDR1 LNHDA and CDR2 SQIVND (reference sequence). Trimming took off 7 bases at V and 1 base at J, with 11 bases between the two ends. This CDR3 region has 14 residues. The CDR3 nucleotides read TGTGCCAGTACCACCACCGGGAGCAATCAGCCCCAGCATTTT. It yields the protein CASTTTGSNQPQHF.